This T cell receptor (beta chain) comes out of a study of blood T cell repertoires in COVID-19. The V and J ends lost 5 bases and 4 bases, in that order; junction bases with no gene match: 10. CDR3 length: 16 residues. CDR1 is MNHEY and CDR2 is SMNVEV in the germline V gene (reference sequence). Methods used by the authors: Amplification from reference gene primers served as the basis for estimated nucleated cell counts. The repertoire was sequenced with immunoSEQ multiplex PCR; TCRdb's copy has only in-frame clones and lacks some. V and J calls and clone size are copied from that table; D and trimming were computed from the DNA. The data show 90,000 to 120,000 clones, about nine tenths seen once.

This sequence originates from a man between 50 and 59 years old with acute or convalescent COVID-19. The material sequenced was peripheral blood. The chain couples TRBV27 to TRBJ1-4; the match to TRBD1 covers 7 bases. The CDR3 here is CASSPSQGGRNEKLFF. The CDR3 DNA follows: TGTGCCAGCAGTCCCTCTCAGGGGGGCCGTAATGAAAAACTGTTTTTT.